The next 26 T cell receptor beta chains were all read from a single sample in a study of T cells in women clearing cervical HPV infection. Measured with immunoSEQ multiplex PCR; TCRdb has only the in-frame clones, and not every one. The table for this sample gives fewer than 15,000 clones. Source material: blood buffy coat. These receptors all come from a woman between 18 and 69 years old with a cervical HPV16 infection that either progressed to CIN3+ or cleared (not recorded which).

A note on this clone: The read falls 3 residues short of the CDR3 end, and the missing part is taken from the germline J gene. The V gene is TRBV7-3, the J gene TRBJ2-2; D ambiguous. The CDR3 has 13 residues. Germline loops: CDR1 SGHTA, CDR2 FQGTGA. Trimming took off 5 bases at V and 7 bases at J, with 11 bases between the two ends. The CDR3 loop reads CASSLMQGGELFF. CDR3 DNA (partial): TGTGCCAGCAGCCTGATGCAAGGCGGGGAG.

About this clone itself: The read gets to within 3 residues of the CDR3 end, and the germline J gene fills in the rest. The J gene is TRBJ1-2, the V gene TRBV6-1, with D hard to call. Trimming left V 2 bases short and J 4 bases short, with 8 bases between. The CDR3 contains 13 residues. CDR1 is MNHNS, CDR2 SASEGT, per germline. CDR3 bases read: TGTGCCAGCAGTGAACAGGCTCGCTATGGC. Its translation: CASSEQARYG. In full, the CDR3 reads CASSEQARYGYTF.

With respect to this clone: The read falls 3 residues short of the CDR3 end, and the missing part is taken from the germline J gene. The chain links TRBV2 to TRBJ1-1; D might be TRBD1 (5 bases). Germline V gives CDR1 SNHLY, CDR2 FYNNEI. Trimming pared 8 bases from V and 6 bases from J, leaving 19 bases between. This CDR3 has 14 amino acids. The CDR3 bases that were read are TGTGCCAGCCTAACCTTCAGGGAGAGCGCTGAA. Its translation: CASLTFRESAE. The full CDR3 protein reads CASLTFRESAEAFF. The variable domain in full, with the rest retrieved from reference TRBV2 and TRBJ1-1, is EPEVTQTPSHQVTQMGQEVILRCVPISNHLYFYWYRQILGQKVEFLVSFYNNEISEKSEIFDDQFSVERPDGSNFTLKIRSTKLEDSAMYFCASLTFRESAEAFFGQGTRLTVV.

Note on this clone: With the read ending 3 residues before the CDR3 end, the germline J gene is used to fill in that end. Other DNA sequences within the sample encode an identical CDR3. The chain is built from TRBV7-3 and TRBJ2-2, with D possibly matching TRBD1 (6 bases). V lost 2 bases to trimming and J lost 3 bases, with 19 bases between them. Looked up from germline, CDR1 is SGHTA and CDR2 is FQGTGA. The CDR3 is 18 residues long. The CDR3 spells CASSLFPPQGLDTGELFF. The CDR3 DNA, read in part, is TGTGCCAGCAGCTTATTTCCGCCCCAGGGGTTGGACACCGGGGAG.

About this clone itself: The sequence runs out 3 residues before the end of the CDR3; the remainder is reconstructed from the germline J gene. The chain links TRBV19 to TRBJ1-5; 9 bases line up with TRBD1. This CDR3 spans 15 amino acids. Germline values: CDR1 LNHDA, CDR2 SQIVND (reference sequence). V lost 4 bases, J lost 3 bases, and 4 bases stayed unmatched. The CDR3 sequence: CASSTRDRDNQPQHF. The sequenced part of the CDR3 DNA is TGTGCCAGTAGTACCAGGGACAGGGACAATCAGCCC.

As for this clone: The sequenced fragment ends 3 residues before the CDR3 boundary, so the rest is inferred from the germline J gene. This rearrangement joins TRBV20-1 to TRBJ2-2; TRBD2 matches 10 bases. The CDR3 has 15 residues. Per the germline V gene, CDR1 is DFQATT and CDR2 is SNEGSKA (reference sequence). V shed 6 bases, J shed 0 bases, and the junction held 4 bases outside the gene matches. CDR3 DNA (partial): TGCAGTGCGGAGCGGGGGGGAGCGAACACCGGGGAG. Its protein product is CSAERGGANTGE. The whole CDR3 protein reads CSAERGGANTGELFF.

As to this clone: The missing CDR3 end, 3 residues past where the read stops, is filled in from the germline J gene. The chain uses TRBV20-1 and TRBJ2-3; 7 positions agree with TRBD2. The CDR3 is made up of 15 amino acids. The germline V gene encodes CDR1 DFQATT and CDR2 SNEGSKA (reference sequence). The J segment lost 4 bases and the V segment lost 2 bases, leaving 9 bases of the junction unmatched. Here the CDR3 reads CSARPPGGSADTQYF. The DNA read from the CDR3 is TGCAGTGCTAGACCGCCGGGGGGTTCTGCAGATACG.

Of note for this clone: The read falls 3 residues short of the CDR3 end, and the missing part is taken from the germline J gene. The chain combines TRBV12-3 or TRBV12-4 with TRBJ2-1, with TRBD1 as a possible D gene (5 bases). The V end lost 1 base, the J end lost 4 bases, and 11 bases lay between the germline ends. The CDR3 has 15 residues. CDR3 DNA, as far as it was read: TGTGCCAGCAGTTTAGGTCTACCAGGGTACAATGAG. It encodes CASSLGLPGYNE. The entire CDR3 is CASSLGLPGYNEQFF.

Comments on this clone: The read gets to within 3 residues of the CDR3 end, and the germline J gene fills in the rest. The chain joins TRBV7-9 to TRBJ1-1; TRBD1 aligns across 10 bases. The germline V gene has CDR1 SEHNR and CDR2 FQNEAQ (reference sequence). V lost 5 bases and J lost 4; bases outside the gene matches: 4. The length of the CDR3 is 14 residues. Incomplete CDR3 DNA: TGTGCCAGCAGCCGGACAGGGGGGTTCACTGAA. Translation: CASSRTGGFTE. The CDR3 in full is CASSRTGGFTEAFF.

Concerning this clone itself: The read falls 3 residues short of the CDR3 end, and the missing part is taken from the germline J gene. The chain recombines TRBV2 with TRBJ1-4; 8 positions agree with TRBD1. Germline-derived CDR1 and CDR2 are SNHLY and FYNNEI. The V and J ends lost 8 bases and 0 bases, in that order; junction bases with no gene match: 11. This CDR3 has 17 residues. The CDR3 DNA, read in part, is TGTGCCAGCGCCAGGGGGCGCAGCCCCGCAACTAATGAAAAA. Translating it yields CASARGRSPATNEK. The entire CDR3 is CASARGRSPATNEKLFF.

Points on this clone: The read halts 3 residues ahead of the CDR3 end, with the missing end drawn from the germline J gene. The chain recombines TRBV2 with TRBJ1-5; D is perhaps TRBD1 (5 bases). This CDR3 contains 16 residues. Trimming pared 2 bases from V and 2 bases from J, leaving 13 bases between. Germline V lookup: CDR1 SNHLY, CDR2 FYNNEI. CDR3 DNA (partial): TGTGCCAGCAGTGAAATGAGGGGAGTAGGCAATCAGCCC. Amino acids: CASSEMRGVGNQP. The full CDR3 protein is CASSEMRGVGNQPQHF.

In the case of this clone: The read terminates 3 residues ahead of where the CDR3 ends, so the germline J gene completes it. The chain combines TRBV30 with TRBJ1-6, with D possibly TRBD1 on 5 matching bases. CDR1 and CDR2 (germline): GTSNPN, SVGIG (reference sequence). The CDR3 runs 15 residues. Between the trimmed V and J ends, which lost 1 base and 4 bases, there was a span of 11 bases. The covered CDR3 bases are TGTGCCTGGAGTGGCAGGGCCAGATATAATTCACCC. Translating it yields CAWSGRARYNSP. The whole CDR3 sequence reads CAWSGRARYNSPLHF.

Regarding this clone: The read ends 3 residues early relative to the CDR3; the germline J gene fills the gap. The chain recombines TRBV18 with TRBJ1-5; 10 bases fit TRBD1. The germline V gene has CDR1 KGHSH and CDR2 LQKENI. This CDR3 has 16 amino acids. The junction had 9 bases not matched to a gene; V was cut back by 6 bases and J by 4 bases. The DNA read from the CDR3 is TGTGCCAGCTCTCCCTTTCCGGGACAGGGGAATCAGCCC. Residues: CASSPFPGQGNQP. The CDR3, in full, reads CASSPFPGQGNQPQHF.

By frequency, this clone registers medium-sized. With the read ending 3 residues before the CDR3 end, the germline J gene is used to fill in that end. The V gene is TRBV6-4, the J gene TRBJ2-4; 8 bases map to TRBD1. Germline V gene data show CDR1 as MRHNA and CDR2 as SNTAGT. J lost 9 bases, V lost 10 bases, and 14 bases had no gene match. This CDR3 spans 14 amino acids. The CDR3 DNA, read in part, is TGTGCCATCCCTCAAGGCACAGGGGGAAGCATT. This translates into CAIPQGTGGSI. The entire CDR3 protein is CAIPQGTGGSIQYF.

In regard to this clone: The CDR3 end is not reached by the read, which stops 3 residues before it; the germline J gene fills it in. The rearrangement links TRBV5-1 to TRBJ1-1; a possible D gene is TRBD1 (5 bases). The CDR3 is made up of 15 amino acids. Trimming shortened V by 0 bases and J by 5 bases, and 14 bases separated the two germline ends. The V gene's germline CDR1 is SGHRS and CDR2 YFSETQ. CDR3 DNA, as far as it was read: TGCGCCAGCAGCTTGGGGGCCGTGGGGGGGACTGAA. Translating it yields CASSLGAVGGTE. The whole CDR3 region reads CASSLGAVGGTEAFF. The entire variable domain, with the rest obtained from reference TRBV5-1 and TRBJ1-1, is as follows: KAGVTQTPRYLIKTRGQQVTLSCSPISGHRSVSWYQQTPGQGLQFLFEYFSETQRNKGNFPGRFSGRQFSNSRSEMNVSTLELGDSALYLCASSLGAVGGTEAFFGQGTRLTVV.

CDR3 region: CASRRQRGHYNEQFF. CDR3 DNA (partial): TGTGCCAGCAGGCGACAGCGGGGTCACTACAATGAG. V is TRBV11-2 and J is TRBJ2-1, with TRBD2 matching 7 bases. Sequencing ends 3 residues short of the CDR3 end; the germline J gene provides the rest. V trimming: 6 bases; J trimming: 3 bases; junction bases outside the gene matches: 8. Germline-derived CDR1 and CDR2 are SGHAT and FQNNGV. This CDR3 region has 15 residues.

Note on this clone: The read gets to within 3 residues of the CDR3 end, and the germline J gene fills in the rest. The V call is TRBV18, the J call TRBJ2-7; no firm D call. The CDR3 loop spans 13 amino acids. Germline V gene lookup returns CDR1 KGHSH and CDR2 LQKENI. The V end was cut by 4 bases, the J end by 6 bases, with 13 bases between. This CDR3 is CASSLLSTLEQYF. The sequenced part of the CDR3 DNA is TGTGCCAGCTCACTCCTATCTACCCTCGAG.

Details on this clone: The DNA ends 3 residues before the CDR3 does, and the rest of the CDR3 is filled in from the germline J gene. The rearrangement links TRBV5-8 to TRBJ1-1; a weak D match, TRBD1 (5 bases). Germline loops: CDR1 SGHTS, CDR2 YDEGEE. The V end was cut by 0 bases, the J end by 4 bases, with 13 bases between. The CDR3 is 15 residues long. The sequenced part of the CDR3 DNA is TGTGCCAGCAGCTTGGTTGGGGCCGGTCGCACTGAA. Its protein is CASSLVGAGRTE. Given in full, the CDR3 is CASSLVGAGRTEAFF.

To note about this clone: The read halts 3 residues ahead of the CDR3 end, with the missing end drawn from the germline J gene. This rearrangement joins TRBV2 to TRBJ1-6, with D unresolved. Germline assignment: CDR1 SNHLY and CDR2 FYNNEI. The CDR3 sequence is 12 residues long. The germline V and J ends were trimmed by 5 bases and 6 bases, with 5 bases remaining between them. The CDR3 loop reads CASSLGNSPLHF. The CDR3 bases that were read are TGTGCCAGCAGTCTCGGTAATTCACCC.

As concerns this clone: The observed sequence ends 3 residues before the CDR3 terminus, with the missing tail filled in from the germline J gene. The gene calls are TRBV20-1 and TRBJ2-7, with D possibly matching TRBD2 (7 bases). The V gene's germline CDR1 is DFQATT and CDR2 SNEGSKA (reference sequence). V lost 6 bases to trimming and J lost 2 bases, with 17 bases between them. The CDR3 is 14 amino acids. The covered CDR3 bases are TGCAGTGCCCCGGAGGGGGGGACTGCCTACGAG. This translates into CSAPEGGTAYE. The whole CDR3 sequence is CSAPEGGTAYEQYF.

Concerning this clone itself: The read ends 3 residues before the CDR3 terminus; that terminus is restored from the germline J gene. The chain uses TRBV10-1 and TRBJ2-5; TRBD2 matches 11 bases. V trimming: 6 bases; J trimming: 3 bases; junction bases outside the gene matches: 12. The CDR3 consists of 17 residues. From germline, CDR1 is WNHNN and CDR2 SYGVQD (reference sequence). The CDR3 loop reads CASRDETSGETEETQYF. Incomplete CDR3 DNA: TGCGCCAGCAGAGACGAGACTAGCGGGGAAACCGAAGAGACC.

In regard to this clone: With the read ending 3 residues before the CDR3 end, the germline J gene is used to fill in that end. The chain combines TRBV7-3 with TRBJ2-1; TRBD1 matches 7 bases. The junction had 9 bases not matched to a gene; V was cut back by 4 bases and J by 6 bases. From germline, CDR1 is SGHTA and CDR2 FQGTGA. CDR3 size: 15 residues. CDR3 residues: CASSSQPDRANEQFF. CDR3 DNA, as far as it was read: TGTGCCAGCAGCTCACAGCCCGACAGGGCCAATGAG.

This clone is deemed medium-sized by its frequency. Read sequence stops 3 residues before the CDR3 end, and the germline J gene provides the missing end. J is TRBJ1-2 and V is TRBV29-1; D is perhaps TRBD1 (6 bases). The CDR3 extends over 12 amino acids. Germline V gives CDR1 SQVTM, CDR2 ANQGSEA. CDR3 DNA (partial): TGCAGCGTTGAAGACACGGACAGCCTT. Residues: CSVEDTDSL. The full CDR3 protein reads CSVEDTDSLYTF.

Worth noting for this clone: The read stops 3 residues short of the end of the CDR3; the missing end is completed from the germline J gene. The rearrangement uses TRBV2 and TRBJ1-2, with D unresolved. This CDR3 is 13 amino acids long. Trimming shortened V by 7 bases and J by 4 bases, and 13 bases separated the two germline ends. Germline CDR1 and CDR2: SNHLY and FYNNEI. CDR3 in amino acids: CASTPEAAYGYTF. Incomplete CDR3 DNA: TGTGCCAGCACCCCGGAGGCGGCCTATGGC.

Concerning this clone itself: Read sequence stops 3 residues before the CDR3 end, and the germline J gene provides the missing end. The gene calls are TRBV28 and TRBJ2-7; D call uncertain. Germline V gene data show CDR1 as MDHEN and CDR2 as SYDVKM. The V end lost 3 bases, the J end lost 0 bases, and 12 bases lay between the germline ends. The CDR3 contains 15 residues. The CDR3 DNA, read in part, is TGTGCCAGCAGTTTTAGCTCGATCGGCTCCTACGAG. Its protein product is CASSFSSIGSYE. In full, the CDR3 is CASSFSSIGSYEQYF.

Points on this clone: The read comes to an end 3 residues before the CDR3 does, leaving the germline J gene to fill in the end. The chain combines TRBV10-3 with TRBJ1-1, with 8 bases identical to TRBD1. Looked up from germline, CDR1 is ENHRY and CDR2 is SYGVKD. Trimming took 6 bases from V and 5 from J; bases not matched to a gene: 8. The CDR3 covers 14 residues. Partial CDR3 DNA: TGTGCCATCAGGTCAGGGGGCGTACGAACTGAA. Translating it yields CAIRSGGVRTE. The full CDR3 protein reads CAIRSGGVRTEAFF.